Listed below are T cell receptor beta chains from one sample, sequenced in a study of prognosis after radiotherapy for stage I lung cancer. One entry per CDR3 protein results from TCRdb running MiXCR on the multiplex PCR reads. The table has fewer than 40,000 distinct CDR3 sequences, approximately 32% seen once. The material was PBMCs, obtained before or after stereotactic body radiation therapy (not recorded which). The receptors stem from a donor over 45 with non-small cell lung cancer. Both conserved end residues are part of each CDR3. The D gene is left open where the match is weak. Size is stated for part of the rows, as once, few or many counts, or as a class when the clone is expanded.

CASSPTGPAYGYTF	TGTGCCAGCAGCCCGACGGGACCGGCCTATGGCTACACCTTC	.	TRBV5-6	TRBJ1-2	many
CASSPGGANQFF	TGTGCCAGCAGCCCCGGGGGGGCCAATCAGTTCTTC	TRBD2	TRBV13	TRBJ2-1	many
CASSLRGGYGYTF	TGTGCCAGCAGCCTTAGGGGGGGTTATGGCTACACCTTC	.	TRBV7-2	TRBJ1-2	medium-sized
CASSLEVYQPQHF	TGTGCCAGCAGCTTAGAGGTTTATCAGCCCCAGCATTTT	.	TRBV7-2	TRBJ1-5	many
CASRTVAYTGELFF	TGTGCCAGCAGGACAGTGGCCTACACCGGGGAGCTGTTTTTT	.	TRBV28	TRBJ2-2	.
CSARAGRSYNEQFF	TGCAGTGCTAGAGCGGGGCGCTCCTACAATGAGCAGTTCTTC	.	TRBV20-1	TRBJ2-1	many
CSASIGSTDTQYF	TGCAGTGCAAGCATAGGGAGCACAGATACGCAGTATTTT	.	TRBV20-1	TRBJ2-3	many
CASTKQGASTEAFF	TGTGCCAGCACAAAACAGGGGGCAAGCACTGAAGCTTTCTTT	TRBD1	TRBV12-3/TRBV12-4	TRBJ1-1	many
CASSVWTSGGARDTQYF	TGCGCCAGCAGCGTCTGGACTAGCGGGGGGGCTAGGGATACGCAGTATTTT	TRBD2	TRBV5-1	TRBJ2-3	.
CASTWASNQPQHF	TGTGCCAGCACTTGGGCTAGCAATCAGCCCCAGCATTTT	.	TRBV6-2/TRBV6-3	TRBJ1-5	many
CRIEPHPGVPNTEAFF	TGCAGGATTGAACCACACCCCGGGGTACCGAACACTGAAGCTTTCTTT	.	TRBV20-1	TRBJ1-1	many
CASVSARGYGYTF	TGTGCTAGTGTTTCCGCCAGGGGTTATGGCTACACCTTC	.	TRBV12-5	TRBJ1-2	.
CASSLVVYEQYF	TGTGCCAGCAGCCTTGTGGTGTACGAGCAGTACTTC	.	TRBV14	TRBJ2-7	few
CASSSTGGAGTGELFF	TGTGCCAGCAGCTCGACAGGGGGCGCCGGCACCGGGGAGCTGTTTTTT	TRBD1	TRBV11-2	TRBJ2-2	many
CSARDDLAGTNNSPLHF	TGCAGTGCTAGAGACGACTTGGCCGGGACGAATAATTCACCCCTCCACTTT	.	TRBV20-1	TRBJ1-6	many
CASSIGGQLFPYEQYF	TGTGCCAGTAGTATAGGGGGACAGCTTTTTCCCTACGAGCAGTACTTC	TRBD1	TRBV19	TRBJ2-7	.
CASSYSIAGTHSPLHF	TGTGCCAGCAGTTACTCGATAGCCGGGACCCATTCACCCCTCCACTTT	.	TRBV6-2/TRBV6-3	TRBJ1-6	medium-sized
CASSLASSSGGANTQYF	TGTGCCAGCAGCTTAGCGTCGTCTAGCGGGGGGGCAAATACGCAGTATTTT	TRBD2	TRBV7-2	TRBJ2-3	many
CASSSARLAGGHKQFF	TGTGCCAGCAGTTCCGCCCGACTAGCGGGGGGGCATAAGCAGTTCTTC	TRBD2	TRBV28	TRBJ2-1	many
CASSQPAEGTDIQYF	TGTGCCAGCTCCCAACCTGCCGAGGGAACGGACATTCAGTACTTC	.	TRBV18	TRBJ2-4	.
CASSSGTGRLADTQYF	TGTGCCAGCAGCTCCGGGACAGGTCGGCTGGCAGATACGCAGTATTTT	TRBD1	TRBV7-9	TRBJ2-3	many
CASRKGGAGNTIYF	TGTGCCAGCAGAAAGGGGGGGGCTGGAAACACCATATATTTT	.	TRBV6-1	TRBJ1-3	medium-sized
CASSSLSSASTGNTIYF	TGTGCCAGCAGCTCCCTAAGTAGCGCATCAACTGGAAACACCATATATTTT	.	TRBV11-2	TRBJ1-3	.
CASSVPGKNTGELFF	TGTGCCAGCAGCGTACCAGGGAAGAACACCGGGGAGCTGTTTTTT	.	TRBV9	TRBJ2-2	many
CASSDRAVVGRWELFF	TGTGCCAGCAGTGACAGGGCGGTGGTAGGTCGCTGGGAGCTGTTTTTT	.	TRBV6-1	TRBJ2-2	once
CASSLNLDRADGYTF	TGTGCCAGCAGCCTAAACCTGGACAGGGCGGATGGCTACACCTTC	TRBD1	TRBV11-2	TRBJ1-2	many
CASSAWGQGASYNEQSF	.	.	TRBV2	TRBJ2-1	.
CASSLVAGSSEAFF	TGTGCCAGCAGCTTAGTCGCGGGCAGTAGCGAAGCTTTCTTT	.	TRBV11-2	TRBJ1-1	few
CASSAVSLNTEAFF	TGTGCCAGTAGCGCAGTCTCGTTGAACACTGAAGCTTTCTTT	.	TRBV19	TRBJ1-1	many
CASSLEAGGLNTEAFF	TGCGCCAGCAGCTTGGAGGCGGGGGGATTGAACACTGAAGCTTTCTTT	.	TRBV5-1	TRBJ1-1	many
CASRIPSSWANVLTF	TGTGCCAGCAGGATTCCTTCCTCTTGGGCCAACGTCCTGACTTTC	.	TRBV6-1	TRBJ2-6	once
CASSFSGPGGYTF	TGTGCCAGCAGTTTTTCAGGGCCCGGCGGCTACACCTTC	.	TRBV12-3/TRBV12-4	TRBJ1-2	many
CASSAGQGGYEQYF	TGTGCCAGCAGTGCGGGACAGGGGGGGTACGAGCAGTACTTC	TRBD1	TRBV2	TRBJ2-7	many
CASSQVGGESEAFF	TGTGCCAGCAGCCAAGTGGGTGGAGAGTCTGAAGCTTTCTTT	.	TRBV3-1	TRBJ1-1	few
CSAWAGSTDTQYF	TGCAGTGCTTGGGCAGGCAGCACAGATACGCAGTATTTT	.	TRBV20-1	TRBJ2-3	many
CASIQTSGYNEQFF	TGTGCCAGCATTCAGACTAGCGGCTACAATGAGCAGTTCTTC	TRBD2	TRBV12-3/TRBV12-4	TRBJ2-1	many
CASSMQGGLETQYF	TGTGCCAGTAGTATGCAGGGAGGTTTAGAGACCCAGTACTTC	.	TRBV19	TRBJ2-5	many
CASNQANQPQHF	TGTGCCAGCAACCAGGCTAATCAGCCCCAGCATTTT	.	TRBV2	TRBJ1-5	many
CASSGRLSPTGELFF	TGTGCCAGCAGTGGACGGCTAAGTCCAACCGGGGAGCTGTTTTTT	.	TRBV9	TRBJ2-2	many
CASRRQGSETQYF	TGTGCCAGCAGGCGGCAGGGGAGTGAGACCCAGTACTTC	.	TRBV6-4	TRBJ2-5	many
CSARLQQDVAPLHF	TGCAGTGCGAGATTACAGCAGGACGTCGCACCCCTCCACTTT	.	TRBV20-1	TRBJ1-6	many
CASSLWNTEAFF	TGTGCCAGCAGCCTATGGAACACTGAAGCTTTCTTT	.	TRBV7-9	TRBJ1-1	many
CASSIVSLSNQPQHF	TGTGCCAGTAGTATAGTAAGCCTTAGCAATCAGCCCCAGCATTTT	.	TRBV19	TRBJ1-5	many
CSASKGRGPNYGYTF	TGCAGTGCTAGTAAGGGACGTGGTCCTAACTATGGCTACACCTTC	.	TRBV20-1	TRBJ1-2	.
CASSYQGAGGELFF	TGTGCCAGCAGTTACCAGGGGGCGGGCGGGGAGCTGTTTTTT	TRBD1	TRBV6-2/TRBV6-3	TRBJ2-2	.
CASSFASSYEQYF	TGTGCCAGCAGCTTTGCTAGCTCCTACGAGCAGTACTTC	.	TRBV11-3	TRBJ2-7	.
CASSPSSGRTDTQYF	TGTGCCAGCAGTCCAAGTAGCGGGAGGACAGATACGCAGTATTTT	TRBD2	TRBV7-9	TRBJ2-3	once
CAIRLDSNQETQYF	TGTGCCATCAGATTGGACTCCAACCAAGAGACCCAGTACTTC	.	TRBV10-3	TRBJ2-5	few
CASSTGTGEETQYF	TGCGCCAGCAGTACCGGGACAGGGGAAGAGACCCAGTACTTC	TRBD1	TRBV5-1	TRBJ2-5	many
CASSSSLALNTEAFF	TGTGCCAGCAGCTCCAGCCTTGCCTTGAACACTGAAGCTTTCTTT	.	TRBV5-8	TRBJ1-1	many
CASKFEVGGSGAGELFF	TGTGCCAGCAAGTTTGAGGTCGGGGGATCTGGGGCCGGGGAGCTGTTTTTT	.	TRBV4-2	TRBJ2-2	many
CSAGALLALGGNEQFF	TGCAGTGCTGGAGCGCTACTAGCGCTGGGGGGCAATGAGCAGTTCTTC	TRBD2	TRBV20-1	TRBJ2-1	many
CASRQTVSTDTQYF	TGTGCCAGCAGGCAGACAGTTAGCACAGATACGCAGTATTTT	.	TRBV2	TRBJ2-3	many
CASSLLASGGGTDTQYF	TGTGCCAGCAGTTTATTGGCTAGCGGGGGTGGCACAGATACGCAGTATTTT	TRBD2	TRBV12-3/TRBV12-4	TRBJ2-3	many
CASSRGRGRGTTEAFF	TGTGCCAGCAGCCGCGGCCGGGGGAGGGGGACCACTGAAGCTTTCTTT	.	TRBV11-2	TRBJ1-1	few
CASSLGDGGEKLFF	TGTGCCAGCAGCTTAGGGGACGGCGGTGAAAAACTGTTTTTT	.	TRBV11-1	TRBJ1-4	many
CATSRGWTVRSSYEQYF	TGTGCCACCAGCAGGGGATGGACAGTTCGGAGCTCCTACGAGCAGTACTTC	.	TRBV15	TRBJ2-7	many
CASRDPTGNGYTF	TGTGCCAGCAGAGACCCCACAGGGAATGGCTACACCTTC	.	TRBV11-2	TRBJ1-2	many
CASSETRRAQETQYF	TGTGCCAGCAGTGAGACTAGGAGGGCCCAGGAGACCCAGTACTTC	.	TRBV25-1	TRBJ2-5	.
CASSLGIGNEREKLFF	TGTGCCAGCAGCCTGGGAATCGGGAACGAGCGTGAAAAACTGTTTTTT	.	TRBV5-8	TRBJ1-4	many